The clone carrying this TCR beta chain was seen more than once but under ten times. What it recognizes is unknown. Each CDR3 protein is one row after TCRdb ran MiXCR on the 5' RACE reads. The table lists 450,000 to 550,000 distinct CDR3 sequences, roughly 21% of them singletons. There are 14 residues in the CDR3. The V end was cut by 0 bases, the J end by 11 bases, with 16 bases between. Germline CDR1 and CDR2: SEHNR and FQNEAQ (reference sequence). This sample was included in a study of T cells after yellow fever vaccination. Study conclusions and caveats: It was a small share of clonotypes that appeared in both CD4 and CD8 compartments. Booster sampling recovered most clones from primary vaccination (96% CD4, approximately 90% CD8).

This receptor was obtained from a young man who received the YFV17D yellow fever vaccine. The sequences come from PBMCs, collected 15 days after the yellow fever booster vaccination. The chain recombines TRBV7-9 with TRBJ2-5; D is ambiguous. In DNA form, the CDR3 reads TGTGCCAGCAGCTTAGCGCTCCCCCCTGCTGAACAGTACTTC. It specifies CASSLALPPAEQYF.